This is a list of T cell receptor beta chains from one sample in a study of blood T cell repertoires in COVID-19. Some clones are missing from TCRdb's copy, which holds only in-frame ones; the method was immunoSEQ multiplex PCR. The table has tens of thousands of clones, more than 80% seen once. Sequencing used peripheral blood. These receptors were obtained from a man aged 50 or older with active or convalescent COVID-19. CDR3s include the opening cysteine and the closing phenylalanine or tryptophan. The D gene is left open where the match is weak. The size field is filled for only some rows; it gives once, few, many or a size class.

>TRBV2|NA|NA|TRBJ2-2
TGTGCCAGCAGTGAAGCGGGGCACGGGGAGCTGTTTTTT
CASSEAGHGELFF
>TRBV6-5|few|NA|TRBJ1-1
TGTGCCAGCAGCGCGGGAGGGAACACTGAAGCTTTCTTT
CASSAGGNTEAFF
>TRBV12-3/TRBV12-4|NA|NA|TRBJ1-3
TGTGCCAGCAAACTAGACACTGGGAACACCATATATTTT
CASKLDTGNTIYF
>TRBV18|NA|TRBD1|TRBJ1-2
TGTGCCAGCTCACCGCCCCCAGGGGGCGTTGGCTACACCTTC
CASSPPPGGVGYTF
>TRBV19|few|NA|TRBJ2-7
TGTGCCAGTAGTATAATGGATAACGCGAGGGAGCAGTACTTC
CASSIMDNAREQYF
>TRBV7-2|NA|NA|TRBJ2-5
TGTGCCAGCAGCCCCAGGGGTCAGGTCATGAACCAAGAGACCCAGTACTTC
CASSPRGQVMNQETQYF
>TRBV19|NA|NA|TRBJ2-1
TGTGCCAGTATCGGAGGACTATCCAATGAGCAGTTCTTC
CASIGGLSNEQFF
>TRBV9|NA|NA|TRBJ1-5
TGTGCCAGCAGCCCCCCCGGACTCCGTAGCAATCAGCCCCAGCATTTT
CASSPPGLRSNQPQHF
>TRBV27|NA|NA|TRBJ2-5
TGTGCCAGCAGTTTATCCGGGGGGCATGGGGAGACCCAGTACTTC
CASSLSGGHGETQYF
>TRBV19|NA|NA|TRBJ1-3
TGTGCCAGTACCGGGTTGGGAGAAGTCTCTGGAAACACCATATATTTT
CASTGLGEVSGNTIYF
>TRBV14|NA|NA|TRBJ1-6
TGTGCCAGCAGCCTAAGGGAGGTGGGCAGGTCACCCCTCCACTTT
CASSLREVGRSPLHF
>TRBV9|NA|NA|TRBJ1-2
TGTGCCAGCAGCGTAGAATGGACAGCCCAGGATGGCTACACCTTC
CASSVEWTAQDGYTF
>TRBV9|NA|NA|TRBJ2-4
TGTGCCAGCAGCGGGGCGGGGAACAAAAACATTCAGTACTTC
CASSGAGNKNIQYF
>TRBV2|once|NA|TRBJ2-6
TGTGCCAGCAGCCTTCTAGGTGGGGCCAACGTCCTGACTTTC
CASSLLGGANVLTF
>TRBV6-1|once|TRBD1|TRBJ1-1
TGTGCCAGCAGTGATAGGGGGCTCACTGAAGCTTTCTTT
CASSDRGLTEAFF
>TRBV5-1|NA|TRBD1|TRBJ2-5
TGCGCCAGCAGCAAAACAGGGGCAATACAAGAGACCCAGTACTTC
CASSKTGAIQETQYF
>TRBV19|NA|TRBD2|TRBJ2-7
TGTGCCAGTAGTTTCGGACTAGCGGGGAGCTCCTACGAGCAGTACTTC
CASSFGLAGSSYEQYF
>TRBV27|NA|NA|TRBJ1-1
TGTGCCAGCAGGTCACCAATCCAGACAGGACCTGAAGCTTTCTTT
CASRSPIQTGPEAFF
>TRBV18|few|NA|TRBJ2-7
TGTGCCAGCTCACCACGACAGACCTCCTACGAGCAGTACTTC
CASSPRQTSYEQYF
>TRBV18|NA|TRBD2|TRBJ2-1
TGTGCCAGCTCCGGGACTAGCGGGGGGGGTTACTACAATGAGCAGTTCTTC
CASSGTSGGGYYNEQFF
>TRBV5-1|once|NA|TRBJ1-2
TGCGCCAGCAGCCCGCAGACAGGACCCAACTATGGCTACACCTTC
CASSPQTGPNYGYTF
>TRBV4-1|NA|NA|TRBJ2-3
TGCGCCAGCAGCCAAGCCACAAACACAGATACGCAGTATTTT
CASSQATNTDTQYF
>TRBV6-5|NA|NA|TRBJ1-2
TGTGCCAGCAGTCCCGGGACACTCAAGAGTGGCTACACCTTC
CASSPGTLKSGYTF
>TRBV24-1|NA|TRBD2|TRBJ2-5
TGTGCCACCAGTGATTTGACGGGGGGGGTAGAGACCCAGTACTTC
CATSDLTGGVETQYF
>TRBV2|few|TRBD1|TRBJ2-5
TGTGCCAGCAGGGGACAGGGGGGTGAGACCCAGTACTTC
CASRGQGGETQYF
>TRBV7-9|NA|NA|TRBJ2-2
TGTGCCAGCAGCTCAATACACCCGAACACCGGGGAGCTGTTTTTT
CASSSIHPNTGELFF
>TRBV9|NA|NA|TRBJ2-5
TGTGCCAGCAGCGGAGGGACACAGGCCCGACAGACCCAGTACTTC
CASSGGTQARQTQYF
>TRBV2|NA|TRBD1|TRBJ1-2
TGTGCCAGCAGTTCGGACAGGGCAGAGTATGGCTACACCTTC
CASSSDRAEYGYTF
>TRBV6-5|NA|TRBD1|TRBJ2-3
TGTGCCAGCAGTTTGACAGGGGGCGCGGCAGATACGCAGTATTTT
CASSLTGGAADTQYF
>TRBV5-1|few|NA|TRBJ2-7
TGCGCCAGCAGCTCTAACGAGCGGGACGAGCAGTACTTC
CASSSNERDEQYF
>TRBV6-5|NA|NA|TRBJ1-2
TGTGCCAGCAGGTGGTCGGGAAATGGCTACACCTTC
CASRWSGNGYTF
>TRBV11-2|NA|NA|TRBJ1-1
TGTGCCCTCCGGAGGTTGCACACTGAAGCTTTCTTT
CALRRLHTEAFF
>TRBV30|NA|NA|TRBJ1-2
TGTGCCTGGAGTGTATCACAGACCTCGTATGGCTACACCTTC
CAWSVSQTSYGYTF
>TRBV2|NA|NA|TRBJ2-5
TGTGCCAGCAGTGAGACAGCTCAAGAGACCCAGTACTTC
CASSETAQETQYF
>TRBV6-1|NA|TRBD1|TRBJ2-2
TGTGCCAGCAGTGGCGGACAGGGGAATGAGGACACCGGGGAGCTGTTTTTT
CASSGGQGNEDTGELFF
>TRBV6-5|NA|NA|TRBJ1-1
TGTGCCAGCAGTTACTCGGCCCTCGCTGAAGCTTTCTTT
CASSYSALAEAFF
>TRBV25-1|NA|NA|TRBJ1-6
TGTGCCAGCAGCCGGGGGTCCTATAATTCACCCCTCCACTTT
CASSRGSYNSPLHF
>TRBV2|NA|NA|TRBJ2-7
TGTGCCAGCTTCCTTTCATCCGGGACCTACGAGCAGTACTTC
CASFLSSGTYEQYF
>TRBV5-1|NA|NA|TRBJ2-2
TGCGCCAGCAGCCTGCGACAGGTCCCTGAAGGGGAGCTGTTTTTT
CASSLRQVPEGELFF
>TRBV7-2|NA|NA|TRBJ2-5
TGTGCCAGCAGCTGGGCAGGCAAAGAGACCCAGTACTTC
CASSWAGKETQYF
>TRBV27|few|TRBD2|TRBJ2-7
TGTGCCAGCAGCCCCGCGCCGGGACTATCCTACGAGCAGTACTTC
CASSPAPGLSYEQYF
>TRBV19|NA|NA|TRBJ1-5
TGTGCCAGTAGCCCACACGATCAGCCCCAGCATTTT
CASSPHDQPQHF
>TRBV19|once|NA|TRBJ2-2
TGTGCCAGTATGTGGGGGACCAACAGGGCCGGGGAGCTGTTTTTT
CASMWGTNRAGELFF